These 23 T cell receptor beta chains were sequenced from one sample in a study of cytomegalovirus exposure and HLA in healthy donors. PCR employed 60 Vbeta and 13 Jbeta primers. TCRdb's copy holds only in-frame clones and misses some; the assay was immunoSEQ multiplex PCR. The table shows tens of thousands of clones, with about 72% occurring only once. The specimen sequenced was PBMCs. Receptor source: a woman younger than 45 in good health and CMV-seropositive.

A single count supports this clone. Other DNA sequences from this sample encode an identical CDR3 as well. The chain is built from TRBV5-4 and TRBJ2-3, with D maybe TRBD1 (6 bases). The CDR3 is 15 amino acids. The V end lost 4 bases, the J end lost 0 bases, and 12 bases lay between the germline ends. The germline CDR1 and CDR2 sequences are SGHNT and YYREEE (reference sequence). CDR3 nucleotide sequence: TGTGCCAGCAGCGGTCACAGGGCCAGCACAGATACGCAGTATTTT. This encodes CASSGHRASTDTQYF.

V usage is TRBV19 and J usage is TRBJ1-2; 8 bases map to TRBD1. Germline V gene data show CDR1 as LNHDA and CDR2 as SQIVND (reference sequence). Trimming cost V 3 bases and J 4 bases; bases outside gene matches: 10. CDR3 length: 16 amino acids. In nucleotides, the CDR3 is TGTGCCAGTAGTATCGCCAACAGGGGGGATGGCTATGGCTACACCTTC. It codes for CASSIANRGDGYGYTF.

This clone occurred once. The rearrangement links TRBV28 to TRBJ2-5; TRBD1 matches at 9 bases. CDR1 MDHEN and CDR2 SYDVKM come from the germline V gene. CDR3 length: 15 residues. V lost 4 bases and J lost 5; bases outside the gene matches: 8. The CDR3: CASSSTGDRAETQYF. DNA of the CDR3: TGTGCCAGCAGTTCCACAGGGGACAGGGCGGAGACCCAGTACTTC. Full variable domain (missing parts from reference TRBV28 and TRBJ2-5): DVKVTQSSRYLVKRTGEKVFLECVQDMDHENMFWYRQDPGLGLRLIYFSYDVKMKEKGDIPEGYSVSREKKERFSLILESASTNQTSMYLCASSSTGDRAETQYFGPGTRLLVL.

This clone showed up just a few times. The rearrangement uses TRBV2 and TRBJ2-3, with a tentative D call TRBD2 (5 bases). This CDR3 region has 16 residues. CDR1 and CDR2 (germline): SNHLY, FYNNEI. Trimming left V 3 bases short and J 3 bases short, with 16 bases between. CDR3 in amino acids: CASSDGTGEGTDTQYF. DNA for the CDR3: TGTGCCAGCAGTGACGGCACCGGGGAAGGAACAGATACGCAGTATTTT.

V gene TRBV2 combines with J gene TRBJ2-3; TRBD2 agrees at 9 bases. J was trimmed by 5 bases and V by 8 bases; bases with no gene match: 5. The germline CDR1 and CDR2 sequences are SNHLY and FYNNEI. This CDR3 has 13 residues. The CDR3 here is CASGVAGVDTQYF. CDR3 DNA sequence: TGTGCCAGCGGGGTAGCGGGAGTAGATACGCAGTATTTT.

This clone occurred a few times. The chain carries TRBV6-6 and TRBJ1-1, with 7 nucleotides matching TRBD1. The CDR3 is made up of 13 amino acids. The germline V gene encodes CDR1 MNHNY and CDR2 SVGAGI (reference sequence). V trimming: 5 bases; J trimming: 1 base; junction bases outside the gene matches: 1. The CDR3 nucleotides read TGTGCCAGCAGTCAGGGGGGGAACACTGAAGCTTTCTTT. Protein: CASSQGGNTEAFF.

In this sample, this clone turned up a few times. The chain combines TRBV7-2 with TRBJ2-1, with D possibly TRBD1 on 6 matching bases. Germline V CDR1 and CDR2: SGHTA, FQGNSA. With 5 bases removed from V and 0 bases from J, the gap between germline ends came to 17 bases. CDR3 length: 17 residues. The CDR3, as DNA: TGTGCCAGCAGCCAAGCTAGGGGGAGCAGCTCCTACAATGAGCAGTTCTTC. Translated, it gives CASSQARGSSSYNEQFF. The full variable domain, completed using reference TRBV7-2 and TRBJ2-1, is GAGVSQSPSNKVTEKGKDVELRCDPISGHTALYWYRQSLGQGLEFLIYFQGNSAPDKSGLPSDRFSAERTGGSVSTLTIQRTQQEDSAVYLCASSQARGSSSYNEQFFGPGTRLTVL.

The V and J genes are TRBV14 and TRBJ1-1; D is perhaps TRBD1 (5 bases). V was shortened by 4 bases and J by 3 bases, with 15 bases between the two germline ends. The CDR3 has 15 residues. Per the germline V gene, CDR1 is SGHDN and CDR2 is FVKESK. The CDR3 DNA reads as TGTGCCAGCAGCCTACTACTCGGAGGGGACACTGAAGCTTTCTTT. Protein product: CASSLLLGGDTEAFF.

The chain links TRBV9 to TRBJ2-5; 8 nucleotides line up with TRBD2. The CDR3 contains 16 residues. The germline gives CDR1 SGDLS, CDR2 YYNGEE. J gave up 5 bases and V 5 bases, and 14 bases lay outside the gene matches. The DNA of the CDR3 is TGTGCCAGCAGTCGAGGAGGTAGCGGGGCGGGGGAGACCCAGTACTTC. Its protein product is CASSRGGSGAGETQYF. Looking up the rest from reference TRBV9 and TRBJ2-5 gives the full variable domain: DSGVTQTPKHLITATGQRVTLRCSPRSGDLSVYWYQQSLDQGLQFLIQYYNGEERAKGNILERFSAQQFPDLHSELNLSSLELGDSALYFCASSRGGSGAGETQYFGPGTRLLVL.

This clone was seen once. This CDR3 reads CASSSQGAGSKAFF. In nucleotides, the CDR3 is TGTGCCAGCAGCTCCCAGGGGGCGGGGTCCAAAGCTTTCTTT. J is TRBJ1-1 and V is TRBV5-4; 8 bases map to TRBD1. The trim removed 3 bases at V and 9 bases at J, leaving 10 bases unmatched. In germline, CDR1 is SGHNT, CDR2 YYREEE (reference sequence). This CDR3 has 14 amino acids.

The chain recombines TRBV25-1 with TRBJ2-3; 15 bases fit TRBD2. The CDR3 consists of 18 residues. V lost 3 bases, J lost 3 bases, and 7 bases stayed unmatched. CDR1 is MGHDK, CDR2 SYGVNS, per germline. The CDR3: CASSDQGLAGGLTDTQYF. The CDR3 DNA reads as TGTGCCAGCAGTGACCAGGGACTAGCGGGGGGCCTAACAGATACGCAGTATTTT.

The chain has TRBV6-4 and TRBJ2-1; 9 bases fit TRBD2. Germline V lookup: CDR1 MRHNA, CDR2 SNTAGT. V shed 5 bases, J shed 7 bases, and the junction held 3 bases outside the gene matches. The length of the CDR3 is 13 residues. The CDR3 coding sequence is TGTGCCAGCAGTTTAGGACTAGCGAATGAGCAGTTCTTC. It specifies CASSLGLANEQFF.

This clone appeared once. The chain uses TRBV27 and TRBJ1-5, with 7 bases matching TRBD1. This CDR3 is 14 amino acids long. Trimming removed 5 bases from V and 4 bases from J; junction bases left unmatched: 5. The germline V gene has CDR1 MNHEY and CDR2 SMNVEV (reference sequence). CDR3 bases: TGTGCCAGCAGTCCTCAGGGGGTAAATCAGCCCCAGCATTTT. Its protein product is CASSPQGVNQPQHF.

This clone has a single count. The junction differs from germline at one of its ends, possibly a read error. The chain is built from TRBV19 and TRBJ1-3, with D possibly matching TRBD1 (5 bases). Germline V gene sequence: CDR1 LNHDA, CDR2 SQIVND (reference sequence). The CDR3 length is 15 residues. The CDR3 is CASSQDRSTGDTIYF. DNA for the CDR3: TGTGCCAGTAGTCAAGACAGATCTACTGGAGACACCATATATTTT.

This clone was observed a few times. The chain employs TRBV27 and TRBJ2-5, with a possible D match to TRBD2 (6 bases). The J call could be wrong; TRBJ2-7 is a better fit for the DNA end. Germline CDR1 is MNHEY and CDR2 is SMNVEV (reference sequence). This CDR3 spans 15 amino acids. The CDR3 DNA sequence: TGTGCCAGCAGTTTAACGGCTAGCGAATACTACGAGCAGTACTTC. It translates to CASSLTASEYYEQYF.

The rearrangement joins TRBV5-1 to TRBJ2-5, with D maybe TRBD1 (6 bases). V lost 2 bases and J lost 4, with 15 bases in between. The CDR3 has 15 amino acids. Germline lookup yields CDR1 SGHRS and CDR2 YFSETQ. CDR3 bases: TGCGCCAGCAGCTTAGATGGACAGTGGGGAGAGACCCAGTACTTC. This codes for CASSLDGQWGETQYF. The whole variable domain, filled in from reference TRBV5-1 and TRBJ2-5, reads KAGVTQTPRYLIKTRGQQVTLSCSPISGHRSVSWYQQTPGQGLQFLFEYFSETQRNKGNFPGRFSGRQFSNSRSEMNVSTLELGDSALYLCASSLDGQWGETQYFGPGTRLLVL.

V usage is TRBV6-1 and J usage is TRBJ2-1; 12 nucleotides match TRBD2. The germline CDR1 and CDR2 sequences are MNHNS and SASEGT. V shed 4 bases, J shed 12 bases, and the junction held 7 bases outside the gene matches. CDR3 length equals 14 residues. CDR3 sequence: CASSASGGALGQFF. Here the CDR3 DNA reads TGTGCCAGCAGTGCTAGCGGGGGGGCTCTTGGGCAGTTCTTC.

This clone appeared a single time. This sequence joins TRBV18 and TRBJ1-2; tentatively, D is TRBD1 (5 bases). V dropped 6 bases and J dropped 0 bases, with 11 bases sitting between them. Per the germline V gene, CDR1 is KGHSH and CDR2 is LQKENI. There are 14 residues in the CDR3. CDR3 bases: TGTGCCAGCTCTCTCGACAGATCTAACTATGGCTACACCTTC. Amino acids: CASSLDRSNYGYTF.

This chain joins TRBV5-6 and TRBJ1-4; no clear D. Germline assignment: CDR1 SGHDT and CDR2 YYEEEE. V lost 3 bases, J lost 4 bases, and 10 bases lay in between. CDR3 length equals 14 residues. The CDR3 sequence is CASSSRWNNEKLFF. The CDR3 DNA reads as TGTGCCAGCAGCTCCAGGTGGAATAATGAAAAACTGTTTTTT. The entire variable domain, with the rest obtained from reference TRBV5-6 and TRBJ1-4, is as follows: DAGVTQSPTHLIKTRGQQVTLRCSPKSGHDTVSWYQQALGQGPQFIFQYYEEEERQRGNFPDRFSGHQFPNYSSELNVNALLLGDSALYLCASSSRWNNEKLFFGSGTQLSVL.

This rearrangement joins TRBV4-1 to TRBJ2-2; 7 positions match TRBD2. J was trimmed by 0 bases and V by 0 bases; bases with no gene match: 4. This CDR3 is 17 amino acids long. Germline CDR1 is MGHRA and CDR2 is YSYEKL. This CDR3 reads CASSQEALAANTGELFF. The DNA of the CDR3 is TGCGCCAGCAGCCAAGAAGCGCTAGCGGCGAACACCGGGGAGCTGTTTTTT.

The CDR3 region has the DNA TGTGCCAGCAGCGCACAGGGGGCATCCTACGAGCAGTACTTC. Amino acids: CASSAQGASYEQYF. The chain employs TRBV7-9 and TRBJ2-7; 9 bases line up with TRBD1. This CDR3 contains 14 residues. Germline V gene sequence: CDR1 SEHNR, CDR2 FQNEAQ (reference sequence). With V trimmed by 5 bases and J by 1 base, 3 bases remained unmatched. Together with reference TRBV7-9 and TRBJ2-7, the CDR3 gives the full variable domain: DTGVSQNPRHKITKRGQNVTFRCDPISEHNRLYWYRQTLGQGPEFLTYFQNEAQLEKSRLLSDRFSAERPKGSFSTLEIQRTEQGDSAMYLCASSAQGASYEQYFGPGTRLTVT.

This clone was found a few times. The identical CDR3 is also encoded by other nucleotide sequences in the sample. The chain recombines TRBV6-5 with TRBJ2-1, with D perhaps matching TRBD1 (5 bases). This CDR3 spans 13 amino acids. Germline V gene sequence: CDR1 MNHEY, CDR2 SVGAGI. Trimming pared 4 bases from V and 4 bases from J, leaving 8 bases between. This CDR3 reads CASSFDSYNEQFF. The CDR3 DNA sequence: TGTGCCAGCAGTTTTGACAGTTACAATGAGCAGTTCTTC.

The V call is TRBV7-2, the J call TRBJ2-3; 7 nucleotides align to TRBD2. CDR1 and CDR2 from the germline V gene are SGHTA and FQGNSA. With 8 bases clipped from V and 3 bases from J, the junction kept 17 bases outside the gene matches. This CDR3 comprises 17 residues. CDR3 protein: CASCLFRLAGRTDTQYF. The CDR3, as DNA: TGTGCCAGCTGCCTCTTTCGACTAGCAGGGAGGACAGATACGCAGTATTTT.